This T cell receptor beta chain comes out of a study of blood T cells in healthy people across ages. A second PCR of 7 to 11 cycles used a sample-barcoded 5' primer and a J-beta primer mix. TCRdb reanalysed the 5' RACE reads using MiXCR and keeps one entry per CDR3 protein. Seen here are approximately 680,000 distinct CDR3 sequences, around 32% observed once, and the top ten hold less than 20%. With V trimmed by 5 bases and J by 3 bases, 8 bases remained unmatched. CDR1 is SGHTA and CDR2 is FQGNSA in the germline V gene. The CDR3 sequence is 15 residues long. The chain carries TRBV7-2 and TRBJ2-7; 9 bases align to TRBD2. This sequence was found in a woman older than 75 in good health. The sequenced sample was blood. CDR3 bases: TGTGCCAGCAGCCCAGAGGCTAGCGGGGTCTACGAGCAGTACTTC. It is translated as CASSPEASGVYEQYF.